Listed below are T cell receptor beta chains from one sample, sequenced in a study of blood T cell repertoires in COVID-19. TCRdb keeps only in-frame clones here, not all; method: immunoSEQ multiplex PCR. This sample has 40,000 to 55,000 clones, with about 90% found just once. Material: peripheral blood. The receptor source for this set is a human donor in a cohort sampled during active COVID-19. Both conserved end residues are part of each CDR3. D genes are given only for firm matches. The size entry is marked missing in some rows and otherwise reads once, few, many or a size class.

abundance | d_gene | j_gene | v_gene | CDR3aa | CDR3nt
NA | NA | TRBJ2-3 | TRBV9 | CASSPQGSSPRTDTQYF | TGTGCCAGCAGCCCCCAGGGCAGCTCGCCCCGCACAGATACGCAGTATTTT
NA | TRBD2 | TRBJ2-5 | TRBV5-4 | CASSLTSGQETQYF | TGTGCCAGCAGCTTGACTAGCGGCCAAGAGACCCAGTACTTC
NA | TRBD2 | TRBJ2-5 | TRBV27 | CASSFGGGARETQYF | TGTGCCAGCAGTTTTGGCGGGGGGGCCAGAGAGACCCAGTACTTC
NA | NA | TRBJ1-2 | TRBV6-5 | CASSYRQADAGYGYTF | TGTGCCAGCAGTTATCGACAGGCAGATGCCGGTTATGGCTACACCTTC
once | TRBD1 | TRBJ1-6 | TRBV6-6 | CASSPQGADNSPLHF | TGTGCCAGCAGTCCACAGGGGGCGGATAATTCACCCCTCCACTTT
NA | TRBD2 | TRBJ2-3 | TRBV24-1 | CATAQAGGQDTQYF | TGTGCCACCGCCCAAGCGGGGGGCCAAGATACGCAGTATTTT
NA | NA | TRBJ2-3 | TRBV18 | CASSPPAERDTQYF | TGTGCCAGCTCACCACCTGCGGAGAGAGATACGCAGTATTTT
NA | TRBD1 | TRBJ2-2 | TRBV18 | CASSPTDRGRPGELFF | TGTGCCAGCTCACCAACCGACAGGGGTAGACCCGGGGAGCTGTTTTTT
NA | NA | TRBJ1-1 | TRBV11-2 | CASSLAGESTEAFF | TGTGCCAGCAGCTTGGCAGGGGAGAGCACTGAAGCTTTCTTT
once | TRBD2 | TRBJ2-4 | TRBV19 | CASSSDGGSLAKNIQYF | TGTGCCAGTAGTTCGGACGGGGGGAGTCTAGCCAAAAACATTCAGTACTTC
NA | TRBD1 | TRBJ2-5 | TRBV19 | CASSRTGAQETQYF | TGTGCCAGTAGTAGGACAGGGGCTCAAGAGACCCAGTACTTC
few | TRBD1 | TRBJ2-7 | TRBV19 | CASSDSGTGEYEQYF | TGTGCCAGTAGCGACTCCGGGACAGGAGAATACGAGCAGTACTTC
NA | NA | TRBJ1-4 | TRBV7-2 | CASSQGTPVEKLFF | TGTGCCAGCAGCCAAGGGACACCAGTTGAAAAACTGTTTTTT
NA | NA | TRBJ2-2 | TRBV6-5 | CASSYSPERELFF | TGTGCCAGCAGTTACTCTCCTGAGCGGGAGCTGTTTTTT
NA | NA | TRBJ1-2 | TRBV6-5 | CASSPAGGMAYGYTF | TGTGCCAGCAGTCCTGCGGGGGGGATGGCCTATGGCTACACCTTC
NA | NA | TRBJ2-1 | TRBV18 | CASSPRASGDNNEQFF | TGTGCCAGCTCACCACGCGCGAGCGGAGATAACAATGAGCAGTTCTTC
NA | TRBD2 | TRBJ2-1 | TRBV6-2/TRBV6-3 | CASSYGTSGGIKSSYNEQFF | TGTGCCAGCAGTTACGGCACTAGCGGGGGTATAAAGAGCTCCTACAATGAGCAGTTCTTC
NA | NA | TRBJ1-2 | TRBV7-9 | CASSWPLEGGYTF | TGTGCCAGCAGCTGGCCCCTAGAGGGTGGCTACACCTTC
NA | NA | TRBJ1-1 | TRBV7-8 | CASSLEIGQNTEAFF | TGTGCCAGCAGCCTAGAGATCGGACAGAACACTGAAGCTTTCTTT
NA | NA | TRBJ2-3 | TRBV7-9 | CASSTRQLTSTDTQYF | TGTGCCAGCAGCACCCGACAGCTTACTAGCACAGATACGCAGTATTTT
NA | NA | TRBJ1-4 | TRBV12-5 | CASGLGGGRNEKLFF | TGTGCTAGTGGTTTGGGCGGCGGGCGGAATGAAAAACTGTTTTTT
NA | TRBD2 | TRBJ2-4 | TRBV2 | CASTLPGGGQYF | TGTGCCAGCACCCTACCGGGGGGAGGGCAGTACTTC
NA | TRBD2 | TRBJ2-7 | TRBV7-8 | CASSLFASGGPSSYEQYF | TGTGCCAGCAGCTTATTCGCTAGCGGGGGGCCAAGCTCCTACGAGCAGTACTTC
NA | TRBD1 | TRBJ1-3 | TRBV19 | CASSPGGASRNTIYF | TGTGCCAGTAGTCCAGGGGGCGCGAGCCGAAACACCATATATTTT
many | TRBD1 | TRBJ2-3 | TRBV27 | CASSNPFRGRVTDTQYF | TGTGCCAGCAGCAACCCGTTCAGGGGGCGGGTCACAGATACGCAGTATTTT
NA | NA | TRBJ2-7 | TRBV27 | CASSLSSQGRGEQYF | TGTGCCAGCAGTTTATCAAGTCAGGGGCGCGGCGAGCAGTACTTC
NA | NA | TRBJ1-6 | TRBV10-3 | CAISGTGSSPLHF | TGTGCCATCAGTGGTACAGGGAGCTCACCCCTCCACTTT
NA | NA | TRBJ2-7 | TRBV19 | CASSRGSRPYF | TGTGCCAGTAGCCGAGGGAGTCGACCGTACTTC
NA | NA | TRBJ2-3 | TRBV29-1 | CSVEWGGYTDTQYF | TGCAGCGTTGAATGGGGAGGATACACAGATACGCAGTATTTT
NA | TRBD1 | TRBJ2-5 | TRBV30 | CAWGLQGPETQYF | TGTGCCTGGGGTTTACAGGGGCCGGAGACCCAGTACTTC
NA | TRBD1 | TRBJ1-5 | TRBV19 | CASSMGTGVQPQHF | TGTGCCAGTAGTATGGGGACAGGGGTTCAGCCCCAGCATTTT
NA | NA | TRBJ2-1 | TRBV10-3 | CAISESWGRSSYNEQFF | TGTGCCATCAGTGAGTCCTGGGGGAGGAGCTCCTACAATGAGCAGTTCTTC
NA | NA | TRBJ2-1 | TRBV3-1/TRBV3-2 | CASSPLASSYNEQFF | TGTGCCAGCAGCCCCCTCGCGAGCTCCTACAATGAGCAGTTCTTC
NA | NA | TRBJ2-6 | TRBV9 | CASSVRHASGANVLTF | TGTGCCAGCAGCGTACGACATGCCTCTGGGGCCAACGTCCTGACTTTC
NA | NA | TRBJ2-1 | TRBV7-9 | CASSLVGGRNEQFF | TGTGCCAGCAGCTTAGTGGGGGGAAGGAATGAGCAGTTCTTC
medium-sized | NA | TRBJ1-1 | TRBV29-1 | CSVSVSGAEAFF | TGCAGCGTTTCCGTTTCAGGGGCAGAAGCTTTCTTT
NA | NA | TRBJ1-1 | TRBV4-3 | CASSQDRQRLMNTEAFF | TGCGCCAGCAGCCAAGATAGACAGCGACTCATGAACACTGAAGCTTTCTTT
NA | NA | TRBJ1-4 | TRBV7-8 | CASSSYGGGSNEKLFF | TGTGCCAGCAGCTCATACGGGGGGGGCTCTAATGAAAAACTGTTTTTT
NA | NA | TRBJ1-4 | TRBV4-1 | CASSQWSISGEKLFF | TGCGCCAGCAGCCAATGGTCCATTTCCGGGGAAAAACTGTTTTTT
few | TRBD2 | TRBJ2-1 | TRBV11-2 | CASSLKLAVSSYNEQFF | TGTGCCAGCAGCTTAAAACTAGCGGTAAGCTCCTACAATGAGCAGTTCTTC
NA | NA | TRBJ2-6 | TRBV6-5 | CASQILSSGANVLTF | TGTGCCAGCCAGATATTAAGCTCTGGGGCCAACGTCCTGACTTTC